The 30 T cell receptor beta chains below come from one sample, sequenced in a study of Graves' ophthalmopathy and Graves' hyperthyroidism. The authors amplified TCR beta CDR3 regions from RNA transcripts. Investigators did first-round RT-PCR with HTBI primers, then second-round multiplex PCR. Using its own MiXCR run on the multiplex PCR reads, TCRdb lists one record per CDR3 protein. The table shows approximately 540,000 distinct CDR3 sequences, with 39% occurring only once. The specimen was peripheral blood or thyroid tissue (not recorded which). These TCRs come from an adult man with Graves' hyperthyroidism.

This clonotype was detected only once. J is TRBJ1-2 and V is TRBV7-3; TRBD1 aligns across 8 bases. Trimming cost V 0 bases and J 8 bases; bases outside gene matches: 11. Germline CDR1 reads SGHTA; CDR2 reads FQGTGA. This CDR3 contains 16 residues. CDR3 nucleotide sequence: TGTGCCAGCAGCTTAACGCTGGACAGGGCGGGCGAAGGCTACACCTTC. Amino acid sequence: CASSLTLDRAGEGYTF.

With respect to this clonotype: This CDR3 fails to terminate in the conserved phenylalanine or tryptophan, so it likely reflects a read error. The DNA is omitted, as the CDR3 cannot be located on it reliably, and the CDR3 follows TCRdb's listing. The chain employs TRBV29-1 and TRBJ1-4; the DNA was not compared with TRBD1, the D call given in the table. Inclusive of both ends, the CDR3 amounts to 16 amino acids. The V gene's germline CDR1 is SQVTM and CDR2 ANQGSEA. The CDR3 spells CSVGVQGITTNEKPFS.

This clonotype was seen many times. The V and J genes are TRBV2 and TRBJ2-7; the D gene could be TRBD1 or TRBD2 (5 bases each). The V and J ends lost 6 bases and 3 bases respectively, with 21 bases between them. CDR3 length: 16 amino acids. From germline, CDR1 is SNHLY and CDR2 FYNNEI. The CDR3 here is CASRWDGAIYNYEQYF. The CDR3 DNA reads TGTGCCAGCAGGTGGGACGGAGCCATTTACAACTACGAGCAGTACTTC.

With regard to this clonotype: This may come from a read error, since a much larger clone is one base off. This sequence joins TRBV12-3 or TRBV12-4 and TRBJ1-5; D is undetermined. This CDR3 has 16 residues. V was shortened by 1 base and J by 3 bases, with 13 bases between the two germline ends. The DNA of the CDR3 is TGTGCCAGCAGTTTAGAAATGGAAGGATTCAATCAGCCCCAGCATTTT. This gives the protein CASSLEMEGFNQPQHF.

This chain connects TRBV29-1 to TRBJ2-3, with D maybe TRBD1 (5 bases). V lost 3 bases, J lost 2 bases, and 12 bases lay in between. Germline V CDR1 and CDR2: SQVTM, ANQGSEA. This CDR3 has 14 residues. In nucleotides, the CDR3 is TGCAGCGTTGATGGCACAGGTTCCACAGATACGCAGTATTTT. Its translation: CSVDGTGSTDTQYF.

J is TRBJ2-3 and V is TRBV20-1; possible D gene TRBD1, 5 bases. With 0 bases removed from V and 4 bases from J, the gap between germline ends came to 11 bases. CDR1 is DFQATT and CDR2 is SNEGSKA in the germline V gene (reference sequence). This CDR3 is built from 14 residues. The CDR3 bases are TGCAGTGCTAGAGATCAGGGTGCGTCAGATACGCAGTATTTT. Translated, it gives CSARDQGASDTQYF.

This clonotype was seen a few times. V gene TRBV7-2 combines with J gene TRBJ2-7; TRBD1 is a possible D gene (5 bases). The last part of the DNA fits TRBJ2-1 better; the J call may be wrong. Looked up from germline, CDR1 is SGHTA and CDR2 is FQGNSA. The CDR3 spans 13 residues. The CDR3 loop is CASSRGLPDEQFF. In DNA form, the CDR3 reads TGTGCCAGCAGCAGGGGCCTCCCTGATGAGCAGTTCTTC.

There are many counts of this clonotype. The chain joins TRBV20-1 to TRBJ2-7, with unresolved D. V lost 3 bases to trimming and J lost 4 bases, with 13 bases between them. Germline-derived CDR1 and CDR2 are DFQATT and SNEGSKA (reference sequence). The CDR3 length is 13 residues. CDR3 sequence (DNA): TGCAGTGCTAGTCCCCCCGGCGGTTACGAGCAGTACTTC. Protein sequence: CSASPPGGYEQYF.

The rearrangement joins TRBV2 to TRBJ2-6, with a tentative D call TRBD2 (5 bases). Germline CDR1 and CDR2: SNHLY and FYNNEI. Trimming pared 3 bases from V and 13 bases from J, leaving 13 bases between. CDR3 length equals 13 residues. The CDR3 here is CASSEVGPGVLTF. The CDR3 nucleotides read TGTGCCAGCAGTGAGGTTGGTCCGGGAGTCCTGACTTTC.

For this clonotype: A much larger clone lies a single base off, so this may be a read error. V gene TRBV9 combines with J gene TRBJ1-4; TRBD1 is a possible D gene (5 bases). The CDR3 loop spans 15 amino acids. Deletions cut 5 bases from V and 7 bases from J, with 18 bases between. Germline V gene lookup returns CDR1 SGDLS and CDR2 YYNGEE. Here the CDR3 DNA reads TGTGCCAGCAGTGAGCGTGGGGCAACGGGTGAAAAACTGTTTTTT. Amino acids: CASSERGATGEKLFF. The full variable domain, with the rest looked up from reference TRBV9 and TRBJ1-4, is DSGVTQTPKHLITATGQRVTLRCSPRSGDLSVYWYQQSLDQGLQFLIQYYNGEERAKGNILERFSAQQFPDLHSELNLSSLELGDSALYFCASSERGATGEKLFFGSGTQLSVL.

This clonotype was counted between two and nine times. V and J are TRBV12-3 or TRBV12-4 and TRBJ2-3; D gene uncertain. V was shortened by 11 bases and J by 4 bases, with 7 bases between the two germline ends. CDR3 size: 10 residues. CDR3 residues: CACTADTQYF. For the CDR3, the DNA is TGTGCCTGTACAGCAGATACGCAGTATTTT.

Comments on this clonotype: This clone may be a read error of a much larger clone one base away. This chain uses TRBV7-2 with TRBJ1-5; weak D call: TRBD1 (6 bases). The CDR3 length is 16 residues. Germline values: CDR1 SGHTA, CDR2 FQGNSA. The CDR3 DNA is TGTGCCAGCAGCTTGTACCGTACAGGGCCCAATCAGCACCAGCATTTT. It yields the protein CASSLYRTGPNQHQHF.

The chain carries TRBV7-9 and TRBJ2-2, with 9 bases matching TRBD1. Germline V gives CDR1 SEHNR, CDR2 FQNEAQ (reference sequence). V gave up 5 bases and J gave up 6 bases; unmatched junction bases: 7. This CDR3 has 15 residues. The CDR3 is CASSPGQGLPGELFF. CDR3 bases: TGTGCCAGCAGCCCGGGACAGGGTCTCCCCGGGGAGCTGTTTTTT.

This sequence joins TRBV20-1 and TRBJ2-3; a weak D match, TRBD1 (5 bases). The V end lost 4 bases, the J end lost 2 bases, and 13 bases lay between the germline ends. CDR3 length: 14 amino acids. CDR1 and CDR2 from the germline V gene are DFQATT and SNEGSKA (reference sequence). This CDR3 is CSATWGELTDTQYF. The CDR3 DNA reads TGCAGTGCTACTTGGGGCGAGCTCACAGATACGCAGTATTTT.

The rearrangement uses TRBV3-1 and TRBJ1-1, with D tentatively TRBD1 (5 bases). Germline CDR1 and CDR2: LGHDT and YNNKEL (reference sequence). This CDR3 is built from 13 residues. Trimming left V 2 bases short and J 6 bases short, with 10 bases between. The CDR3 DNA sequence: TGTGCCAGCAGCCAACTGGGGGGGTCTGAAGCTTTCTTT. Translation gives CASSQLGGSEAFF.

The chain couples TRBV2 to TRBJ2-6, with TRBD2 as a possible D gene (5 bases). The V end lost 4 bases, the J end lost 2 bases, and 9 bases lay between the germline ends. The germline V gene encodes CDR1 SNHLY and CDR2 FYNNEI. This CDR3 region has 15 residues. Written as DNA, the CDR3 is TGTGCCAGCAGTGGTGAGGGTGCTGGGGCCAACGTCCTGACTTTC. Its protein is CASSGEGAGANVLTF.

This clonotype was counted at least ten times. This sequence joins TRBV5-1 and TRBJ2-7; D might be TRBD1 (5 bases). V was pared by 4 bases and J by 2 bases, with 13 bases between. Germline V CDR1 and CDR2: SGHRS, YFSETQ. CDR3 length equals 14 residues. CDR3 sequence reads: CASSPAQGAYEQYF. The CDR3 bases are TGCGCCAGCAGCCCTGCTCAGGGTGCCTACGAGCAGTACTTC.

This clonotype was observed a few times. A much larger clone differs from this one at a single base, so this may be a read error. The chain links TRBV29-1 to TRBJ2-7, with TRBD2 identical over 7 bases. The CDR3 spans 11 residues. The V gene's germline CDR1 is SQVTM and CDR2 ANQGSEA. This CDR3 reads CGGGNGYEQYF. The CDR3, as DNA: TGCGGCGGGGGAAACGGCTACGAGCAGTACTTC.

This clonotype was detected only once. The V call is TRBV28, the J call TRBJ1-5; no firm D call. The germline CDR1 and CDR2 sequences are MDHEN and SYDVKM. Trimming stripped 2 bases from V and 7 bases from J, with 15 bases between. The CDR3 runs to 15 residues. The CDR3 region is CASSLLVITGQPQHF. The CDR3 DNA follows: TGTGCCAGCAGTTTACTCGTCATAACGGGGCAGCCCCAGCATTTT.

This clonotype has a count of ten or more. The rearrangement uses TRBV25-1 and TRBJ1-2; D possibly corresponds to TRBD1 (5 bases). The CDR3 totals 14 residues. V was cut by 8 bases and J by 1 base, with 14 bases left in between. Germline V gives CDR1 MGHDK, CDR2 SYGVNS. The CDR3 loop reads CASSGHIDNYGYTF. Written as DNA, the CDR3 is TGTGCCAGCTCCGGACATATCGATAACTATGGCTACACCTTC.

The chain uses TRBV7-2 and TRBJ2-3; the match to TRBD2 covers 9 bases. This CDR3 is 16 amino acids long. Germline V gene data show CDR1 as SGHTA and CDR2 as FQGNSA. V shed 5 bases, J shed 0 bases, and the junction held 6 bases outside the gene matches. The CDR3 DNA sequence: TGTGCCAGCAGCAGAAGCGGGGGGCTCAGCACAGATACGCAGTATTTT. This translates into CASSRSGGLSTDTQYF.

This clonotype showed up just once. CDR3 loop: CAIRPAGLAGLGTQYF. The CDR3 nucleotides read TGTGCCATCAGACCCGCGGGACTAGCGGGGCTGGGGACCCAGTACTTC. This sequence joins TRBV10-3 and TRBJ2-5, with 13 positions matching TRBD2. The germline gives CDR1 ENHRY, CDR2 SYGVKD. The V segment lost 6 bases and the J segment 7 bases; nucleotides outside the gene matches: 11. This CDR3 contains 16 residues.

This chain uses TRBV10-3 with TRBJ1-2, with 7 bases fitting TRBD1. Germline CDR1 and CDR2: ENHRY and SYGVKD. The trim removed 6 bases at V and 2 bases at J, leaving 6 bases unmatched. The CDR3 runs 14 residues. CDR3 sequence reads: CAISDPRGNYGYTF. CDR3 bases: TGTGCCATCAGCGACCCCAGGGGGAACTATGGCTACACCTTC.

This clonotype was observed many times. Written as DNA, the CDR3 is TGTGCCAGCAGCCCACCCGAGCAGGGCTACAATGGCTACACCTTC. Its protein is CASSPPEQGYNGYTF. The gene calls are TRBV12-3 or TRBV12-4 and TRBJ1-2; maybe TRBD1 (5 bases). CDR3 length: 15 residues. Trimming removed 6 bases at V and 6 bases at J, with 20 bases between.

This clonotype was detected many times. The chain links TRBV7-9 to TRBJ1-5, with 8 bases lining up with TRBD1. The CDR3 sequence is 13 residues long. CDR1 and CDR2 from the germline V gene are SEHNR and FQNEAQ (reference sequence). Trimming removed 3 bases from V and 7 bases from J; junction bases left unmatched: 2. This chain's CDR3 is CASSLTGEQPQHF. The CDR3 bases are TGTGCCAGCAGCTTGACAGGGGAACAGCCCCAGCATTTT.

This clonotype was observed many times. V usage is TRBV15 and J usage is TRBJ1-1, with D unclear. The germline V gene encodes CDR1 LNHNV and CDR2 YYDKDF (reference sequence). V lost 0 bases, J lost 7 bases, and 12 bases lay in between. CDR3 length: 14 residues. CDR3 in amino acids: CATSRDRRLFEAFF. CDR3 in DNA: TGTGCCACCAGCAGAGATCGCCGGCTCTTTGAAGCTTTCTTT.

This clonotype was counted many times. The chain uses TRBV19 and TRBJ1-5; D unclear. The germline V and J ends were trimmed by 3 bases and 4 bases, with 10 bases remaining between them. Germline CDR1 LNHDA, CDR2 SQIVND (reference sequence). This CDR3 spans 14 amino acids. In nucleotides, the CDR3 is TGTGCCAGTAGTATTCAGTCCCGGAATCAGCCCCAGCATTTT. Its translation is CASSIQSRNQPQHF.

In regard to this clonotype: This may be a read error: a much more frequent sequence differs by one nucleotide. V is TRBV5-1 and J is TRBJ1-1, with no clear D. Looked up from germline, CDR1 is SGHRS and CDR2 is YFSETQ. The V gene lost 4 bases and the J gene lost 4 bases, with 14 bases spanning the gap. This CDR3 has 14 amino acids. The CDR3 loop is CASSPDKMGTEAFF. The DNA of the CDR3 is TGCGCCAGCAGCCCCGACAAAATGGGCACTGAAGCTTTCTTT.

This chain connects TRBV5-1 to TRBJ1-2; D unresolved. The CDR3 loop spans 14 amino acids. V was clipped by 0 bases and J by 4 bases, with 10 bases between them. Germline V gene data show CDR1 as SGHRS and CDR2 as YFSETQ. In DNA, the CDR3 is TGCGCCAGCAGCTTGGAGGCAGGTCGCTATGGCTACACCTTC. Encoded protein: CASSLEAGRYGYTF.

In the case of this clonotype: A read error may account for a junction end that differs from germline. The chain joins TRBV10-3 to TRBJ1-2; TRBD1 is a possible D gene (6 bases). The CDR3 is 14 residues long. In germline, CDR1 is ENHRY, CDR2 SYGVKD. The DNA of the CDR3 is TGTGCCAGCAGTTACATGGACAGCGGTGGGGGCTACACCTTC. The encoded protein is CASSYMDSGGGYTF.